This T cell receptor (beta chain) comes out of a study of blood T cell repertoires in COVID-19 (TCRdb year 2020). Looking at the study overall: Samples covering the acute and convalescent phases of COVID-19 were provided by collaborators in the United States, Italy and Spain. Where HLA class I and class II types were available, the types were taken from metadata supplied by the sample provider, not from assay-based typing. The material from the prospective study consisted of cDNA or gDNA derived from T cells, B-cell-depleted T cells, or PBMCs. The dataset comprised deeply sampled blood TCRbeta repertoires from subjects exposed to, actively infected with, or recovered from COVID-19. The repertoires were released in a freely available public database meant as a resource for research on the immune response to SARS-CoV-2. Nearly every sample came with metadata listing a de-identified subject ID, COVID-19 status, age in years and sex. Samples came from the ongoing ImmuneRACE study (first 160 participants) plus 1,254 subjects from 6 global collaborators.

The immunoSEQ Assay, a bias-controlled multiplex PCR, was used to amplify TCRbeta CDR3 regions from genomic DNA. Per the source publication's procedure: Nucleated cell counts per sample were estimated from amplification of reference gene primers within the assay. To quantify the absolute abundance of each unique TCRbeta CDR3 rearrangement, sequence reads were collapsed and filtered. For each sample, productive Simpson clonality was calculated as the square root of Simpson's diversity index across productive rearrangements. TCRdb's version of the immuneACCESS table is confined to in-frame rearrangements and falls short of the full clone set. An unresolved V gene accounts for under half of the shortfall where checked; the remainder is of unknown origin. V, J and clone size are those of that table, while D and trimming were read from the DNA. This sample comprises over 120,000 clones, approximately 87% of them detected only once. Roughly 35% of the sample belongs to the ten largest clones.

Remarks on this clone: Its binding antigen is unknown. Qualities for individual bases were not recorded, and no much larger clone is one base off.

Samples from volunteer blood donors who had recovered from COVID-19 were contributed by a second Seattle source. Whole blood was collected in K2EDTA tubes by collaborating institutions according to the institutions' own protocols. For TCRbeta analysis, collaborators shipped samples as frozen whole blood, isolated PBMCs, or DNA extracted from either of those sample types. Summary of the overall study and its limitations: The quantity of clinical and demographic metadata differed by source and by participant and was supplied without curation.

The CDR3, from cysteine to phenylalanine, totals 12 residues. Solely the CDR3 DNA is kept, with 36 bases framed from the first base. V and J are trimmed by 4 bases and 7 bases, and the gene matches miss 3 bases of the junction. In the germline V gene, CDR1 corresponds to MNHEY and CDR2 to SVGAGI. The chain is assembled from TRBV6-5 and TRBJ2-7, and 8 junction bases match TRBD2. The TCR sequence derives from a man aged 45-60 years who had recovered from COVID-19. Sequencing was performed on peripheral blood. CDR3 protein: CASSLIAGEQYF. Here is the DNA: TGTGCCAGCAGTTTGATAGCGGGGGAGCAGTACTTC.